The 23 T cell receptor beta chains below all came from one sample that was sequenced in a study of human versus mouse CDR3 diversity and MHC coevolution. The assay was immunoSEQ multiplex PCR, and TCRdb's table has in-frame clones only and misses some. This table holds roughly 80,000 clones, about 94% found once. Material for sequencing was naive CD4+ T cells from blood. The subset denotes: CD45RO-negative CD62L-positive naive CD4 T cells. Receptors were obtained from a person aged 25 to 75 in good health.

The rearrangement links TRBV7-2 to TRBJ2-4, with 11 bases fitting TRBD2. After removal of 1 base from V and 2 bases from J, the junction contained 4 bases not matched to a gene. The CDR3 loop spans 17 amino acids. Germline V lookup: CDR1 SGHTA, CDR2 FQGNSA. The DNA of the CDR3 is TGTGCCAGCAGCTTAGGGGGACTAGCGGAGACCAAAAACATTCAGTACTTC. Encoded protein: CASSLGGLAETKNIQYF. Full variable domain (remainder filled in from reference TRBV7-2 and TRBJ2-4): GAGVSQSPSNKVTEKGKDVELRCDPISGHTALYWYRQSLGQGLEFLIYFQGNSAPDKSGLPSDRFSAERTGGSVSTLTIQRTQQEDSAVYLCASSLGGLAETKNIQYFGAGTRLSVL.

This clone was detected once. The rearrangement joins TRBV9 to TRBJ2-5; possible D gene TRBD1, 6 bases. The CDR3 extends over 15 amino acids. The germline V gene has CDR1 SGDLS and CDR2 YYNGEE. V lost 0 bases to trimming and J lost 5 bases, with 14 bases between them. The CDR3 is CASSVGTVDGETQYF. CDR3 in DNA: TGTGCCAGCAGCGTAGGGACAGTGGATGGGGAGACCCAGTACTTC.

The chain carries TRBV30 and TRBJ2-5, with 10 bases identical to TRBD2. The germline CDR1 and CDR2 sequences are GTSNPN and SVGIG (reference sequence). This CDR3 is built from 15 residues. V shed 6 bases, J shed 5 bases, and the junction held 12 bases outside the gene matches. In nucleotides, the CDR3 is TGTGCCTGCACTACAGGGGGACTAGCGTGGGAGACCCAGTACTTC. The encoded protein is CACTTGGLAWETQYF.

In this sample, this clone turned up once. CDR3 sequence (DNA): TGTGCCAGCAGCTTAGTGGCGGTGGAAGGCTACACCTTC. Residues: CASSLVAVEGYTF. The chain recombines TRBV7-2 with TRBJ1-2, with D hard to call. Between the trimmed V and J ends, which lost 1 base and 8 bases, there was a span of 11 bases. The CDR3 length is 13 residues. Germline values: CDR1 SGHTA, CDR2 FQGNSA.

The chain recombines TRBV19 with TRBJ1-1, with D maybe TRBD1 (5 bases). Germline CDR1 LNHDA, CDR2 SQIVND (reference sequence). Trimming shortened V by 5 bases and J by 2 bases, and 9 bases separated the two germline ends. This CDR3 has 13 residues. The CDR3 loop reads CASSARENTEAFF. The CDR3 coding sequence is TGTGCCAGTAGTGCCAGGGAAAACACTGAAGCTTTCTTT.

This chain uses TRBV7-6 with TRBJ2-7; 13 nucleotides line up with TRBD2. There are 13 residues in the CDR3. The ends lost 7 bases at V and 7 bases at J; junction bases unmatched: 4. Germline values: CDR1 SGHVS, CDR2 FNYEAQ. The CDR3 protein is CASIMGLAGEQYF. DNA for the CDR3: TGTGCCAGCATCATGGGACTAGCGGGAGAGCAGTACTTC.

The rearrangement joins TRBV7-9 to TRBJ2-1, with 9 bases fitting TRBD2. Germline V lookup: CDR1 SEHNR, CDR2 FQNEAQ (reference sequence). There are 15 residues in the CDR3. V trimming: 6 bases; J trimming: 5 bases; junction bases outside the gene matches: 8. The CDR3 here is CASSPSGIIDNEQFF. As DNA, the CDR3 is TGTGCCAGCAGTCCTAGCGGGATTATTGACAATGAGCAGTTCTTC.

The chain carries TRBV18 and TRBJ2-2; a weak D match, TRBD2 (5 bases). The CDR3 runs 15 residues. The germline V gene encodes CDR1 KGHSH and CDR2 LQKENI. V was shortened by 6 bases and J by 2 bases, with 13 bases between the two germline ends. The CDR3 nucleotides read TGTGCCAGCTCCCGCTTAGAGGGAAACACCGGGGAGCTGTTTTTT. The encoded protein is CASSRLEGNTGELFF.

This clone was detected once. J is TRBJ2-1 and V is TRBV5-1; D call uncertain. Germline V lookup: CDR1 SGHRS, CDR2 YFSETQ. The CDR3 has 13 residues. V was clipped by 0 bases and J by 6 bases, with 7 bases between them. CDR3 protein: CASSLAGLNEQFF. The DNA of the CDR3 is TGCGCCAGCAGCTTGGCAGGCCTCAATGAGCAGTTCTTC.

CDR3 DNA sequence: TGTGCCAGCAGTAACCGACAGTCCACCTCCCTTGGCTACACCTTC. It specifies CASSNRQSTSLGYTF. The chain couples TRBV6-1 to TRBJ1-2, with TRBD1 as a possible D gene (5 bases). Germline CDR1 is MNHNS and CDR2 is SASEGT. The CDR3 is 15 residues long. Trimming left V 5 bases short and J 7 bases short, with 20 bases between.

CDR3 sequence (DNA): TGTGCCAGCAGCCCTCGGACTAGCGGGAGAGGCGATGAGCAGTTCTTC. Its protein product is CASSPRTSGRGDEQFF. The chain recombines TRBV7-3 with TRBJ2-1, with 13 bases matching TRBD2. The CDR3 totals 16 residues. Germline V lookup: CDR1 SGHTA, CDR2 FQGTGA. The V segment lost 5 bases and the J segment 8 bases; nucleotides outside the gene matches: 9.

This clone has only a few counts. The chain couples TRBV19 to TRBJ1-5; 7 bases fit TRBD1. The CDR3 covers 15 residues. Trimming cost V 5 bases and J 4 bases; bases outside gene matches: 8. From germline, CDR1 is LNHDA and CDR2 SQIVND (reference sequence). The CDR3 loop is CASSSTGIWNQPQHF. The CDR3 DNA reads as TGTGCCAGTAGTTCGACAGGGATTTGGAATCAGCCCCAGCATTTT.

CDR3 region: CSARVRDGYTF. The CDR3 nucleotides read TGCAGTGCTAGAGTGCGAGATGGCTACACCTTC. This chain uses TRBV20-1 with TRBJ1-2; D remains unclear. Germline CDR1 and CDR2: DFQATT and SNEGSKA (reference sequence). V was cut by 1 base and J by 6 bases, with 6 bases left in between. The CDR3 is 11 amino acids.

This chain connects TRBV6-5 to TRBJ2-3; D ambiguous. The V gene lost 5 bases and the J gene lost 4 bases, with 10 bases spanning the gap. Germline V gene data show CDR1 as MNHEY and CDR2 as SVGAGI. The CDR3 extends over 13 amino acids. In DNA form, the CDR3 reads TGTGCCAGCAGTCGTCAGAACGCAGATACGCAGTATTTT. Protein sequence: CASSRQNADTQYF.

The genes are TRBV19 and TRBJ2-7; 9 nucleotides align to TRBD1. The germline gives CDR1 LNHDA, CDR2 SQIVND (reference sequence). The CDR3 is 14 amino acids. V dropped 5 bases and J dropped 5; count of bases not matched to a gene: 7. CDR3 residues: CASSEWDRVNEQYF. The CDR3 DNA sequence: TGTGCCAGTAGTGAATGGGACAGGGTGAACGAGCAGTACTTC.

J is TRBJ2-5 and V is TRBV7-6; 11 nucleotides align to TRBD2. There are 15 residues in the CDR3. Germline lookup yields CDR1 SGHVS and CDR2 FNYEAQ. V trimming: 3 bases; J trimming: 4 bases; junction bases outside the gene matches: 4. CDR3 amino acids: CASSFFTSGGETQYF. CDR3 sequence (DNA): TGTGCCAGCAGCTTCTTTACTAGCGGGGGAGAGACCCAGTACTTC.

The CDR3 DNA reads as TGCGCCAGCAGCCCGGACAGGGGTCCCCATGAGCAGTTCTTC. It encodes CASSPDRGPHEQFF. The genes are TRBV5-1 and TRBJ2-1; TRBD1 matches 9 bases. This CDR3 contains 14 residues. The V segment lost 4 bases and the J segment 8 bases; nucleotides outside the gene matches: 7. Germline CDR1 and CDR2: SGHRS and YFSETQ.

V and J are TRBV10-3 and TRBJ1-5; 7 bases line up with TRBD1. V trimming: 6 bases; J trimming: 5 bases; junction bases outside the gene matches: 10. The CDR3 length is 15 residues. In germline, CDR1 is ENHRY, CDR2 SYGVKD. This CDR3 is CAISPTYRGDQPQHF. The CDR3, as DNA: TGTGCCATCAGCCCGACCTACAGGGGTGATCAGCCCCAGCATTTT.

The chain uses TRBV29-1 and TRBJ1-2; 7 nucleotides match TRBD1. Germline CDR1 and CDR2: SQVTM and ANQGSEA. This CDR3 has 15 residues. The ends lost 3 bases at V and 2 bases at J; junction bases unmatched: 9. CDR3 residues: CSVDKLGQPNYGYTF. CDR3 DNA sequence: TGCAGCGTTGATAAATTGGGACAGCCGAACTATGGCTACACCTTC.

The rearrangement joins TRBV5-8 to TRBJ2-7, with 13 bases fitting TRBD2. Per germline, CDR1 SGHTS and CDR2 YDEGEE. Trimming removed 4 bases from V and 2 bases from J; junction bases left unmatched: 18. The CDR3 runs 20 residues. The CDR3, as DNA: TGTGCCAGCAGCGACCGGAAAAAAACTAGCGGGGGGGCCTATCCCTACGAGCAGTACTTC. Its protein is CASSDRKKTSGGAYPYEQYF.

The chain joins TRBV9 to TRBJ2-1, with 8 bases matching TRBD1. Germline values: CDR1 SGDLS, CDR2 YYNGEE. With 3 bases clipped from V and 0 bases from J, the junction kept 2 bases outside the gene matches. The CDR3 is made up of 15 amino acids. This CDR3 reads CASSATGGSYNEQFF. The CDR3 DNA follows: TGTGCCAGCAGCGCCACAGGGGGCTCCTACAATGAGCAGTTCTTC.

The V gene is TRBV19, the J gene TRBJ2-6; D is possibly TRBD1 (6 bases). From germline, CDR1 is LNHDA and CDR2 SQIVND (reference sequence). The CDR3 is 15 residues long. Trimming stripped 5 bases from V and 2 bases from J, with 10 bases between. The CDR3 spells CASSRQGTGANVLTF. CDR3 sequence (DNA): TGTGCCAGTAGTCGCCAGGGGACTGGGGCCAACGTCCTGACTTTC.

This rearrangement joins TRBV29-1 to TRBJ2-7; maybe TRBD2 (5 bases). Germline V lookup: CDR1 SQVTM, CDR2 ANQGSEA. V lost 4 bases to trimming and J lost 4 bases, with 11 bases between them. There are 12 residues in the CDR3. The CDR3 DNA reads TGCAGCGTTGGAGCGGACGGGTACGAGCAGTACTTC. Translated, it gives CSVGADGYEQYF.